The 12 T cell receptor beta chains given below trace back to one sample, sequenced in a study of cytomegalovirus exposure and HLA in healthy donors. The PCR was carried out with 60 Vbeta primers and 13 Jbeta primers. Repertoires were generated with immunoSEQ multiplex PCR, while TCRdb's copy carries only in-frame clones and drops some. Among about 140,000 clones listed, 60% to 80% were seen once. Sequencing was performed on PBMCs. The receptors were gathered from a male donor in good health and CMV-seronegative.

The chain links TRBV10-1 to TRBJ2-7, with D perhaps TRBD2 (5 bases). Germline CDR1 and CDR2: WNHNN and SYGVQD (reference sequence). The ends were cut back, 3 bases at V and 3 bases at J, with 12 bases in the middle. CDR3 length: 14 amino acids. The CDR3 bases are TGCGCCAGCAGTGACCCGGGATCATTCTACGAGCAGTACTTC. It specifies CASSDPGSFYEQYF.

The rearrangement links TRBV27 to TRBJ1-3; 7 bases align to TRBD1. The germline V gene encodes CDR1 MNHEY and CDR2 SMNVEV (reference sequence). Trimming took 6 bases from V and 2 from J; bases not matched to a gene: 7. The CDR3 spans 15 residues. The CDR3 loop is CASSLTTGAGNTIYF. DNA of the CDR3: TGTGCCAGCAGCCTCACTACAGGGGCTGGAAACACCATATATTTT.

The chain is built from TRBV12-1 and TRBJ2-7; the table assigns TRBD2, which was not confirmed against the DNA. TRBV12-1 is a pseudogene. The CDR3 is 11 amino acids. The CDR3 DNA reads TGTGCCCTCGGAGGCCCCTACGAGCAGTACTTC. It specifies CALGGPYEQYF.

J is TRBJ1-4 and V is TRBV11-2; 7 bases align to TRBD1. V lost 0 bases to trimming and J lost 5 bases; unmatched junction nucleotides: 6. The CDR3 runs to 16 residues. Germline V CDR1 and CDR2: SGHAT, FQNNGV. CDR3 residues: CASSLDQGQSNEKLFF. In DNA form, the CDR3 reads TGTGCCAGCAGCTTAGATCAGGGACAGTCGAATGAAAAACTGTTTTTT.

The chain joins TRBV6-1 to TRBJ2-7; 7 bases fit TRBD1. Germline values: CDR1 MNHNS, CDR2 SASEGT. The CDR3 length is 13 residues. Trimming cost V 6 bases and J 6 bases; bases outside gene matches: 8. The CDR3 sequence: CASRTGYWGEQYF. For the CDR3, the DNA is TGTGCCAGCAGGACAGGGTATTGGGGCGAGCAGTACTTC.

The CDR3 DNA reads as TGTGCCAGCAGCTTACCCCAGCTGGGCAGTTCGAATGAGCAGTTCTTC. This translates into CASSLPQLGSSNEQFF. This sequence joins TRBV11-2 and TRBJ2-1; D is uncertain. Deletions cut 2 bases from V and 7 bases from J, with 18 bases between. The germline V gene encodes CDR1 SGHAT and CDR2 FQNNGV. The CDR3 spans 16 residues. Variable domain in full (rest from reference TRBV11-2 and TRBJ2-1): EAGVAQSPRYKIIEKRQSVAFWCNPISGHATLYWYQQILGQGPKLLIQFQNNGVVDDSQLPKDRFSAERLKGVDSTLKIQPAKLEDSAVYLCASSLPQLGSSNEQFFGPGTRLTVL.

This chain connects TRBV4-2 to TRBJ2-1; 8 bases are shared with TRBD2. Trimming took 0 bases from V and 8 from J; bases not matched to a gene: 3. CDR3 size: 14 residues. Germline CDR1 and CDR2: LGHNA and YNFKEQ. The CDR3 DNA follows: TGTGCCAGCAGCCAAGATGCAGCGGGGGATGAGCAGTTCTTC. Its translation is CASSQDAAGDEQFF.

V gene TRBV14 combines with J gene TRBJ2-3, with 9 bases that match TRBD1. The CDR3 length is 16 residues. The germline gives CDR1 SGHDN, CDR2 FVKESK. V lost 2 bases to trimming and J lost 3 bases; unmatched junction nucleotides: 6. The chain's CDR3 is CASSQLGTGRTDTQYF. CDR3 sequence (DNA): TGTGCCAGCAGCCAACTTGGGACAGGGAGGACAGATACGCAGTATTTT.

Remarks on this clone: This specimen includes other DNA sequences encoding the same CDR3. This sequence joins TRBV5-6 and TRBJ1-4, with no clear D. Germline assignment: CDR1 SGHDT and CDR2 YYEEEE. This CDR3 has 12 amino acids. Trimming took 7 bases from V and 10 from J, leaving 14 bases between them. The CDR3 here is CASSEGKGKLFF. CDR3 DNA: TGTGCCAGCTCAGAGGGTAAAGGAAAACTGTTTTTT.

The chain employs TRBV7-3 and TRBJ1-2; no firm D call. V dropped 1 base and J dropped 8 bases, with 26 bases sitting between them. In germline, CDR1 is SGHTA, CDR2 FQGTGA. The CDR3 runs 18 residues. CDR3 in amino acids: CASSLRVWGGAPSGGYTF. CDR3 sequence (DNA): TGTGCCAGCAGCTTAAGGGTCTGGGGAGGTGCCCCAAGCGGGGGCTACACCTTC.

The chain employs TRBV19 and TRBJ2-2; the match to TRBD1 covers 7 bases. Germline CDR1 is LNHDA and CDR2 is SQIVND (reference sequence). CDR3 length: 17 amino acids. V shed 5 bases and J 5 bases; nucleotides not matched to a gene: 14. The CDR3 is CASSAATGARGTGELFF. The CDR3 coding sequence is TGTGCCAGTAGTGCCGCCACAGGGGCCCGGGGAACCGGGGAGCTGTTTTTT.

This chain joins TRBV5-4 and TRBJ1-2, with D uncertain. The CDR3 consists of 12 residues. Germline V gives CDR1 SGHNT, CDR2 YYREEE (reference sequence). V was trimmed by 0 bases and J by 7 bases, leaving 7 bases between them. The CDR3 DNA follows: TGTGCCAGCAGCTTGGACAGCCGTGGCTACACCTTC. This translates into CASSLDSRGYTF.